These T cell receptor beta chains were read from a single sample in a study of T-cell memory formation after mild COVID-19. TCRdb analysed the 5' RACE reads with MiXCR anew, one entry per CDR3 protein. The table has some 150,000 distinct CDR3 sequences, under 7% seen once. Sequences were obtained from PBMCs or a T cell subset sorted from them (not recorded which). These receptors all stem from an adult woman who had mild COVID-19 (a few samples of this study predate the infection). Cell type and time point are not known. The CDR3 runs from the conserved cysteine through the conserved F or W. A D gene is named only where the DNA matches it firmly. Size values are once, few and many counts, or a class for expanded clones, and some rows have none.

cdr3_nt | cdr3_aa | cdr3_length | j_call | d_call | clone_size | v_call
TGCAGTGCTAACTACCGGGGGAGCACAGATACGCAGTATTTT | CSANYRGSTDTQYF | 14 | TRBJ2-3 | NA | few | TRBV20-1
TGTGCCAGCAGCTTAGCGGGCCCGGGACAAAAATATCAGCCCCAGCATTTT | CASSLAGPGQKYQPQHF | 17 | TRBJ1-5 | NA | few | TRBV7-9
TGCGCCAGCAGCGTGGAGATTTGGGGCTACGAGCAGTACTTC | CASSVEIWGYEQYF | 14 | TRBJ2-7 | NA | many | TRBV5-1
TGTGCCAGCACCTTGGGGACTAGCGGGTTAAAGGCCTACGAGCAGTACTTC | CASTLGTSGLKAYEQYF | 17 | TRBJ2-7 | TRBD2 | many | TRBV5-6
TGTGCCAGCAGCTTACCCGACAGGACCTGGGCTGAAGCTTTCTTT | CASSLPDRTWAEAFF | 15 | TRBJ1-1 | NA | NA | TRBV5-6
TGTGCCATGAGCACCTGGGACTTCGCCTACGAGCAGTACTTC | CAMSTWDFAYEQYF | 14 | TRBJ2-7 | NA | few | TRBV10-3
TGTGCCAGCAGTCTCGGGGCAAGGAGCGAGCAGTACTTC | CASSLGARSEQYF | 13 | TRBJ2-7 | NA | NA | TRBV12-3/TRBV12-4
TGCAGCGTTGGAGGGGGCATCTACAATGAGCAGTTCTTC | CSVGGGIYNEQFF | 13 | TRBJ2-1 | TRBD1 | many | TRBV29-1
TGTGCCAGCAGTTTTAAGCGTGGCGGGGGAATGGATTCACCCCTCCACTTT | CASSFKRGGGMDSPLHF | 17 | TRBJ1-6 | NA | few | TRBV27
TGCGCCAGCAGCTTGGTGGGGACAGGGAACGATGAGCAGTTCTTC | CASSLVGTGNDEQFF | 15 | TRBJ2-1 | TRBD1 | NA | TRBV5-1
TGCGCCAGCAGCTTGGCCGTCCGAGCGGGAGGAACAGATACGCAGTATTTT | CASSLAVRAGGTDTQYF | 17 | TRBJ2-3 | TRBD2 | many | TRBV5-1
TGTGCCAGCAGCTTAGTTGGGACAGCTCAGCCCCAGCATTTT | CASSLVGTAQPQHF | 14 | TRBJ1-5 | TRBD1 | many | TRBV7-8
TGCAGTGCCAGAGTTGGCAGGGCAGTTCGGGAGACCCAGTACTTC | CSARVGRAVRETQYF | 15 | TRBJ2-5 | NA | NA | TRBV20-1
TGTGCCAGCAGTCCCAGAGACAATACGGCTTTCTTT | CASSPRDNTAFF | 12 | TRBJ1-1 | NA | NA | TRBV12-3/TRBV12-4
TGTGCCTGGGAACCTAGCGGGAGGCCTTACGAGCAGTACTTC | CAWEPSGRPYEQYF | 14 | TRBJ2-7 | TRBD2 | few | TRBV30
TGTGCCTGGTTAGGGGGGTTCGTCGATGGCTACACCTTC | CAWLGGFVDGYTF | 13 | TRBJ1-2 | NA | many | TRBV30
TGTGCCAGCAGCTTAGCTGGGGGGGCGGTTAAGCAGCCCCAGCATTTT | CASSLAGGAVKQPQHF | 16 | TRBJ1-5 | NA | many | TRBV7-2
TGTGCCAGCAGCCGTTCGGGGGGCGACACCGGGGAGCTGTTTTTT | CASSRSGGDTGELFF | 15 | TRBJ2-2 | NA | few | TRBV12-3/TRBV12-4
TGTGCCAGCAGAACAGCGGGAGGCCCCTACGAGCAGTACTTC | CASRTAGGPYEQYF | 14 | TRBJ2-7 | TRBD2 | many | TRBV6-6
TGTGCCAGCAGTTTAGGGGCAGTTCGTGACTACACCTTC | CASSLGAVRDYTF | 13 | TRBJ1-2 | NA | many | TRBV7-9
TGCAGTGCGCCGTCCCGGGACGGCCTCTATGGCTACACCTTC | CSAPSRDGLYGYTF | 14 | TRBJ1-2 | NA | many | TRBV20-1
TGTGCCATCGTGCTGGACTCTGGGGCCAACGTCCTGACTTTC | CAIVLDSGANVLTF | 14 | TRBJ2-6 | NA | many | TRBV2
TGTGCCAGTAGTGGTAACAGTCAAGAGACCCAGTACTTC | CASSGNSQETQYF | 13 | TRBJ2-5 | NA | many | TRBV19
TGCAGCGTTAGAAGCGGCTATGGCTACACCTTC | CSVRSGYGYTF | 11 | TRBJ1-2 | NA | few | TRBV29-1
TGTGCCAGCAAAACGCTAGCTGGCGATGAGCAGTTCTTC | CASKTLAGDEQFF | 13 | TRBJ2-1 | NA | few | TRBV5-4
TGTGCCAGCAGCCCCTTAGCGGGAGGGCGGGATGAGCAGTTCTTC | CASSPLAGGRDEQFF | 15 | TRBJ2-1 | TRBD2 | NA | TRBV6-4
TGTGCCAGCAGGGCCGGGGGGAATAGCAATCAGCCCCAGCATTTT | CASRAGGNSNQPQHF | 15 | TRBJ1-5 | NA | many | TRBV12-3/TRBV12-4
TGCAGCGTTGGGGACGGCTACACCTTC | CSVGDGYTF | 9 | TRBJ1-2 | NA | many | TRBV29-1
TGCGCCAGCAGCGTGGGAGGCAATCAGCCCCAGCATTTT | CASSVGGNQPQHF | 13 | TRBJ1-5 | NA | NA | TRBV5-1
TGTGCCAGCAGGGGAGCGGGCAATCAGCCCCAGCATTTT | CASRGAGNQPQHF | 13 | TRBJ1-5 | NA | NA | TRBV12-3/TRBV12-4
TGTGCCAGCAGCTCGCGTCGGACTAGCGGACGGGAGAATGAGCAGTTCTTC | CASSSRRTSGRENEQFF | 17 | TRBJ2-1 | TRBD2 | many | TRBV7-9
TGTGCCAGCAGCTTAGTTCGGGGGGCTCAGGATGAGCAGTTCTTC | CASSLVRGAQDEQFF | 15 | TRBJ2-1 | NA | many | TRBV7-3
TGTGCCAGCAGTTTAGATCCGGGACAGGGTTCGGGAGATACGCAGTATTTT | CASSLDPGQGSGDTQYF | 17 | TRBJ2-3 | TRBD1 | NA | TRBV12-3/TRBV12-4
TGTGCCAGCAGCCTTTTGGCAGGGAGGGGGACTGAAGCTTTCTTT | CASSLLAGRGTEAFF | 15 | TRBJ1-1 | NA | NA | TRBV5-6
TGTGCCAGCAGCTCCACCAACCGGCCTGGCGAGCAGTACTTC | CASSSTNRPGEQYF | 14 | TRBJ2-7 | NA | few | TRBV7-9
TGTGCCAGCTCCTCTGGCAGCGGGGAGGGGGAGCAGTTCTTC | CASSSGSGEGEQFF | 14 | TRBJ2-1 | TRBD2 | many | TRBV7-3
TGTGCCAGCAGTTACGGGCAGTTGAGTTATGAAAAACTGTTTTTT | CASSYGQLSYEKLFF | 15 | TRBJ1-4 | NA | NA | TRBV6-5
TGTGCCAGCAGTGAACAGGTTGTGAATGAGCAGTTCTTC | CASSEQVVNEQFF | 13 | TRBJ2-1 | NA | NA | TRBV6-1
TGTGCCAGCAGCTTAGGAGACAAAGCCTACGAGCAGTACTTC | CASSLGDKAYEQYF | 14 | TRBJ2-7 | NA | many | TRBV7-9
TGTGCCAGCAGCCAAAAGTGCCCAGGGGCTAACTATGGCTACACCTTC | CASSQKCPGANYGYTF | 16 | TRBJ1-2 | NA | few | TRBV21-1
TGTGCCAGCAGCCCGGGAGCGAAAGGCTACACCTTC | CASSPGAKGYTF | 12 | TRBJ1-2 | NA | NA | TRBV7-2
TGTGCCAGCAGCCAAGTCCCCACTGAAGCTTTCTTT | CASSQVPTEAFF | 12 | TRBJ1-1 | NA | NA | TRBV14
TGCGCCAGCAGCTTGCAGCCGTCCTATGGCTACACCTTC | CASSLQPSYGYTF | 13 | TRBJ1-2 | NA | many | TRBV5-1
TGTGCCAGCAGCGGCATCCTCCGGCGGGGAAACACAGATACGCAGTATTTT | CASSGILRRGNTDTQYF | 17 | TRBJ2-3 | NA | many | TRBV7-2
TGTGCCAGCGTTAGTGCCACCTACGAGCAGTACTTC | CASVSATYEQYF | 12 | TRBJ2-7 | NA | many | TRBV3-1
TGTGCCTGGACCCAGCGGAGCACAGATACGCAGTATTTT | CAWTQRSTDTQYF | 13 | TRBJ2-3 | NA | few | TRBV30
TGCGCCAGCAGCTTGGGGGGCTCCACCGGCGAGCAGTACTTC | CASSLGGSTGEQYF | 14 | TRBJ2-7 | NA | many | TRBV5-1
TGTGCCAGCAGTTGGAACAGGGTTGCAGATACGCAGTATTTT | CASSWNRVADTQYF | 14 | TRBJ2-3 | NA | many | TRBV6-2/TRBV6-3
TGTGCCAGCAGTGAACTAAACAGGCACCAAGAGACCCAGTACTTC | CASSELNRHQETQYF | 15 | TRBJ2-5 | NA | few | TRBV25-1
TGTGCCAGCAGCACGGGACTAGCGGGTGAGCAGTACTTC | CASSTGLAGEQYF | 13 | TRBJ2-7 | TRBD2 | many | TRBV9
TGTGCCAGCAGCTTAATGCCCAACGGGGAGCTGTTTTTT | CASSLMPNGELFF | 13 | TRBJ2-2 | NA | NA | TRBV7-3
TGTGCCATCAGTGACCTGCGGGGCCAACAAGAGACCCAGTACTTC | CAISDLRGQQETQYF | 15 | TRBJ2-5 | NA | many | TRBV10-3
TGTGCCACCAGCAGAGAATTCGGGGGACTCCAGAACACTGAAGCTTTCTTT | CATSREFGGLQNTEAFF | 17 | TRBJ1-1 | NA | NA | TRBV15
TGTGCCAGCAGCCAAGATGCCCCGGGACTAGCGGGACCCTACAATGAGCAGTTCTTC | CASSQDAPGLAGPYNEQFF | 19 | TRBJ2-1 | NA | NA | TRBV3-2